This T cell receptor (beta chain) was identified in a study of shared clonotypes between healthy human individuals. Nashville, Tennessee was home to all donors, who were Caucasian adults. As regards this clone: The antigen is not known.

As handled by the study authors: Junction-only sequences without quality scores were provided by ImmunoSEQ, so filtering was different. Method: immunoSEQ multiplex PCR; TCRdb's copy keeps in-frame clones and lacks some. V and J calls plus clone size are reproduced from that table; the DNA served to infer D and trimming. The sample includes more than 1.2 million clones, less than 99% of them seen just once. General study points: Enrolling few donors narrowed the genetic and exposure-history diversity that was represented. Only blood samples were collected, and tissue repertoires likely differ.

Germline lookup yields CDR1 SGHTA and CDR2 FQGNSA. The V end was cut by 4 bases, the J end by 12 bases, with 13 bases between. The CDR3 sequence is 12 residues long. The clonotype comes from a man aged 30 to 45 in good health. The J gene is TRBJ2-1, the V gene TRBV7-2; D is uncertain. Sequencing was performed on naive CD4+ T cells sorted from blood. Subset denoted: CD45RA+ positively selected. Here the CDR3 reads CASSSRPLWQFF. The CDR3 DNA reads TGTGCCAGCAGCTCGAGACCACTATGGCAGTTCTTC.